The entry below gives a single T cell receptor beta chain sequence along with its context. The antigen is undetermined. The junction and the germline gene differ at one end; a read error may be behind it. This record belongs to a study of response to subunit inactivated influenza vaccine. Study observations and caveats: Researchers suggested that each seasonal influenza vaccination recruits few new T cells.

TCRdb recomputed calls from the RT-PCR reads with MiXCR, one row per CDR3 protein. There are around 790,000 distinct CDR3 sequences in the sample; 21% occur only once, and about a tenth lies in the top ten. CDR1 is MNHEY and CDR2 is SVGEGT in the germline V gene. This CDR3 contains 14 residues. V gene TRBV6-2 or TRBV6-3 combines with J gene TRBJ2-5; D may be TRBD1 or TRBD2 (5 bases each). The specimen comprised PBMCs from blood, sampled 4 to 6 days after vaccination. The sequence was obtained from a man in his forties or fifties who received an inactivated influenza vaccine. CDR3 sequence reads: CVSRNPGRAETQYF. The CDR3 DNA is TGTGTCAGCAGGAATCCGGGACGGGCGGAGACCCAGTACTTC.